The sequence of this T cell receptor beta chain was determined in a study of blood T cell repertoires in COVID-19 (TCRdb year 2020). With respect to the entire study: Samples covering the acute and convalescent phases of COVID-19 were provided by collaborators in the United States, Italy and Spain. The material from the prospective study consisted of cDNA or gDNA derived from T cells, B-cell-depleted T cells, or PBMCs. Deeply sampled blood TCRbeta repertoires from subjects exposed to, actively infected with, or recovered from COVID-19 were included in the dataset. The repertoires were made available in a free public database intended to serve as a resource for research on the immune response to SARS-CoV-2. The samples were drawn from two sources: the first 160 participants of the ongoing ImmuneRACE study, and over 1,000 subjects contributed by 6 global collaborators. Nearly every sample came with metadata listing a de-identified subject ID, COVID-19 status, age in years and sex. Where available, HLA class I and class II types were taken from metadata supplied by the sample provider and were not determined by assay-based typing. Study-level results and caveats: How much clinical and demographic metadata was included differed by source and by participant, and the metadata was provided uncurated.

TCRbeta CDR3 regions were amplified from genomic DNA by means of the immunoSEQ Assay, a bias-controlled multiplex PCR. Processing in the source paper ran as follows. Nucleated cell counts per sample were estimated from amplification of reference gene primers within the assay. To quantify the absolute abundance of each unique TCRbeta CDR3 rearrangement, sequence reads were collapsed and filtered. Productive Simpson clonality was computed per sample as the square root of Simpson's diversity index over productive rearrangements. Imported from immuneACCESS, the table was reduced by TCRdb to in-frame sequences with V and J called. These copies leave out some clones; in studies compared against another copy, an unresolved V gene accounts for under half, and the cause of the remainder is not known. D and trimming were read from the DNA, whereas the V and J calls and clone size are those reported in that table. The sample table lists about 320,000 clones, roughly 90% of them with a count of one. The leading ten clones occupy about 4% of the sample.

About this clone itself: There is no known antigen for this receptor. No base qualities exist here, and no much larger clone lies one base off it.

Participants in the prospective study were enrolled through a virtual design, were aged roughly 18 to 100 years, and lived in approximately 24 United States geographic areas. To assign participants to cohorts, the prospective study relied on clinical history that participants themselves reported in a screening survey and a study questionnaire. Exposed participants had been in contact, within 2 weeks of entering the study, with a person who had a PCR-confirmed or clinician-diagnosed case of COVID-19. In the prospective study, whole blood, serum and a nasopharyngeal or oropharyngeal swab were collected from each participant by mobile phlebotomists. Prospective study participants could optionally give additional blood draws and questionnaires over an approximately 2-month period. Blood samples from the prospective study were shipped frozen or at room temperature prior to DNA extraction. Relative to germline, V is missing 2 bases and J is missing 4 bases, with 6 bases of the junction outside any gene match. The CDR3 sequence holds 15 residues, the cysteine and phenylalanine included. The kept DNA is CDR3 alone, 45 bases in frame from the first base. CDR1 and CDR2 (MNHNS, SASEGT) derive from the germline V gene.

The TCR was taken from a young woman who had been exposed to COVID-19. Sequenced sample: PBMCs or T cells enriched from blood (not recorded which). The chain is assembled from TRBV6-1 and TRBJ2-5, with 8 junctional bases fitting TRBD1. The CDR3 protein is CASSEQGARGETQYF. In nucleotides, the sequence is TGTGCCAGCAGTGAACAGGGGGCGAGGGGAGAGACCCAGTACTTC.